A selection of T cell receptor beta chains follows, all from one sample in a study of blood T cell repertoires in COVID-19. TCRdb's table, derived via immunoSEQ multiplex PCR, lists solely in-frame clones and lacks some. This sample has more than 120,000 clones, with more than 75% found just once. The sample was peripheral blood. The receptors were gathered from a man aged 50 or older who had recovered from COVID-19. CDR3s include the opening cysteine and the closing phenylalanine or tryptophan. The order of the fields is V gene, J gene, clone size, D gene, CDR3 protein, CDR3 DNA. A D gene is named only where the DNA matches it firmly. The size of a clone is reported for some rows only, either as once, few or many, or as a class for expanded clones.

v_call: TRBV28; j_call: TRBJ1-2; clone_size: few; d_call: TRBD1; cdr3_aa: CASSLGQAAGYTF; cdr3_nt: TGTGCCAGCAGTTTAGGACAGGCGGCTGGCTACACCTTC
v_call: TRBV5-4; j_call: TRBJ1-4; clone_size: -; d_call: -; cdr3_aa: CASSIGSGVGEKLFF; cdr3_nt: TGTGCCAGCAGCATTGGTTCAGGGGTTGGTGAAAAACTGTTTTTT
v_call: TRBV4-3; j_call: TRBJ1-1; clone_size: -; d_call: -; cdr3_aa: CASSQEAAGGTEAFF; cdr3_nt: TGCGCCAGCAGCCAAGAAGCCGCGGGAGGGACTGAAGCTTTCTTT
v_call: TRBV15; j_call: TRBJ2-3; clone_size: -; d_call: -; cdr3_aa: CATSSHLTGGTDTQYF; cdr3_nt: TGTGCCACCAGCAGTCATCTAACGGGGGGCACAGATACGCAGTATTTT
v_call: TRBV29-1; j_call: TRBJ1-1; clone_size: -; d_call: -; cdr3_aa: CSVVTGMNTEAFF; cdr3_nt: TGCAGCGTGGTAACAGGGATGAACACTGAAGCTTTCTTT
v_call: TRBV7-9; j_call: TRBJ1-2; clone_size: -; d_call: -; cdr3_aa: CASSSGQNYGYTF; cdr3_nt: TGTGCCAGCAGCTCCGGACAGAACTATGGCTACACCTTC
v_call: TRBV7-2; j_call: TRBJ1-5; clone_size: few; d_call: -; cdr3_aa: CASSPDGDQPQHF; cdr3_nt: TGTGCCAGCTCCCCGGACGGGGATCAGCCCCAGCATTTT
v_call: TRBV19; j_call: TRBJ1-4; clone_size: -; d_call: -; cdr3_aa: CASSIGVEPNEKLFF; cdr3_nt: TGTGCCAGTAGTATAGGGGTGGAGCCTAATGAAAAACTGTTTTTT
v_call: TRBV12-3/TRBV12-4; j_call: TRBJ1-5; clone_size: -; d_call: -; cdr3_aa: CASSQPGNQPQHF; cdr3_nt: TGTGCCAGCAGCCAACCGGGCAATCAGCCCCAGCATTTT
v_call: TRBV10-2; j_call: TRBJ1-5; clone_size: -; d_call: -; cdr3_aa: CASSESRSGNQPQHF; cdr3_nt: TGCGCCAGCAGTGAGTCGCGGAGCGGCAATCAGCCCCAGCATTTT
v_call: TRBV11-3; j_call: TRBJ1-1; clone_size: -; d_call: -; cdr3_aa: CASSLDRGTALPNTEAFF; cdr3_nt: TGTGCCAGCAGCTTAGATCGGGGGACTGCCTTACCGAACACTGAAGCTTTCTTT
v_call: TRBV6-5; j_call: TRBJ2-5; clone_size: -; d_call: -; cdr3_aa: CASSSDGGRETQYF; cdr3_nt: TGTGCCAGCTCCTCAGACGGAGGTAGGGAGACCCAGTACTTC
v_call: TRBV5-1; j_call: TRBJ2-7; clone_size: -; d_call: TRBD1; cdr3_aa: CASSATDRGTYEQYF; cdr3_nt: TGCGCCAGCAGCGCGACGGACAGGGGGACCTACGAGCAGTACTTC
v_call: TRBV25-1; j_call: TRBJ2-1; clone_size: -; d_call: TRBD2; cdr3_aa: CASRHSGPSGGRNEQFF; cdr3_nt: TGTGCCAGCAGGCACTCGGGGCCTAGCGGGGGGCGCAATGAGCAGTTCTTC
v_call: TRBV13; j_call: TRBJ2-7; clone_size: once; d_call: -; cdr3_aa: CASSPTTEYYEQYF; cdr3_nt: TGTGCCAGCAGCCCAACGACAGAGTACTACGAGCAGTACTTC
v_call: TRBV29-1; j_call: TRBJ1-2; clone_size: -; d_call: TRBD1; cdr3_aa: CSVSSPGTEDGYTF; cdr3_nt: TGCAGCGTTTCTTCACCCGGGACAGAGGATGGCTACACCTTC
v_call: TRBV7-2; j_call: TRBJ1-6; clone_size: many; d_call: TRBD1; cdr3_aa: CASSSPHNRGNSPLHF; cdr3_nt: TGTGCCAGCAGCTCCCCCCACAACAGGGGGAATTCACCCCTCCACTTT
v_call: TRBV7-2; j_call: TRBJ2-7; clone_size: few; d_call: TRBD2; cdr3_aa: CASSASGGVYEQYF; cdr3_nt: TGTGCCAGCAGCGCTAGCGGGGGGGTCTACGAGCAGTACTTC
v_call: TRBV9; j_call: TRBJ1-3; clone_size: -; d_call: TRBD1; cdr3_aa: CASSATGAGNTIYF; cdr3_nt: TGTGCCAGCAGCGCGACAGGGGCTGGAAACACCATATATTTT
v_call: TRBV27; j_call: TRBJ2-7; clone_size: once; d_call: TRBD2; cdr3_aa: CASNNQREGRSYEQYF; cdr3_nt: TGTGCCAGTAACAACCAGCGGGAGGGGCGATCCTACGAGCAGTACTTC
v_call: TRBV19; j_call: TRBJ2-1; clone_size: -; d_call: TRBD1; cdr3_aa: CASRGQGYNEQFF; cdr3_nt: TGTGCCAGCAGAGGACAGGGATACAATGAGCAGTTCTTC
v_call: TRBV9; j_call: TRBJ2-1; clone_size: -; d_call: -; cdr3_aa: CASSTEQGNYNEQFF; cdr3_nt: TGTGCCAGCAGTACGGAGCAGGGGAACTACAATGAGCAGTTCTTC
v_call: TRBV3-1/TRBV3-2; j_call: TRBJ2-4; clone_size: -; d_call: TRBD2; cdr3_aa: CASSQPGGGVNIQYF; cdr3_nt: TGTGCCAGCAGCCAGCCTGGCGGGGGGGTAAACATTCAGTACTTC
v_call: TRBV4-3; j_call: TRBJ2-2; clone_size: -; d_call: -; cdr3_aa: CASSQDYLFTGELFF; cdr3_nt: TGCGCCAGCAGCCAAGATTATCTCTTCACCGGGGAGCTGTTTTTT
v_call: TRBV4-1; j_call: TRBJ2-1; clone_size: few; d_call: -; cdr3_aa: CASSPREETYNEQFF; cdr3_nt: TGCGCCAGCAGCCCTAGGGAGGAAACCTACAATGAGCAGTTCTTC
v_call: TRBV21-1; j_call: TRBJ1-6; clone_size: -; d_call: -; cdr3_aa: CASSTRTGENSPLHF; cdr3_nt: TGTGCCAGCAGCACCCGGACAGGGGAGAATTCACCCCTCCACTTT
v_call: TRBV23-1; j_call: TRBJ1-4; clone_size: few; d_call: -; cdr3_aa: CASSQVRRGTNEKLFF; cdr3_nt: TGCGCCAGCAGTCAAGTGCGGCGGGGTACTAATGAAAAACTGTTTTTT
v_call: TRBV3-1/TRBV3-2; j_call: TRBJ2-7; clone_size: -; d_call: -; cdr3_aa: CASSQDWGPGGPSYEQYF; cdr3_nt: TGTGCCAGCAGCCAAGATTGGGGGCCCGGAGGACCCTCCTACGAGCAGTACTTC
v_call: TRBV2; j_call: TRBJ2-3; clone_size: -; d_call: TRBD2; cdr3_aa: CASGLAGGRDTQYF; cdr3_nt: TGTGCCAGCGGACTAGCGGGGGGGCGCGATACGCAGTATTTT
v_call: TRBV27; j_call: TRBJ2-7; clone_size: -; d_call: TRBD2; cdr3_aa: CASSLLRGEPYEQYF; cdr3_nt: TGTGCCAGCAGTTTGCTGCGGGGGGAACCCTACGAGCAGTACTTC
v_call: TRBV9; j_call: TRBJ1-2; clone_size: -; d_call: -; cdr3_aa: CASSPTTTNYGYTF; cdr3_nt: TGTGCCAGCAGCCCCACTACTACTAACTATGGCTACACCTTC
v_call: TRBV12-3/TRBV12-4; j_call: TRBJ1-1; clone_size: -; d_call: TRBD1; cdr3_aa: CASSIRQGTEAFF; cdr3_nt: TGTGCCAGCAGTATACGACAGGGGACTGAAGCTTTCTTT
v_call: TRBV11-3; j_call: TRBJ2-1; clone_size: -; d_call: TRBD2; cdr3_aa: CASSLRSSGSVNNEQFF; cdr3_nt: TGTGCCAGCAGCTTAAGGTCTAGCGGGTCTGTAAACAATGAGCAGTTCTTC
v_call: TRBV5-6; j_call: TRBJ2-2; clone_size: -; d_call: TRBD1; cdr3_aa: CASSSGTGEFKNTGELFF; cdr3_nt: TGTGCCAGCAGCTCCGGGACAGGGGAATTCAAGAACACCGGGGAGCTGTTTTTT
v_call: TRBV5-1; j_call: TRBJ1-1; clone_size: -; d_call: TRBD1; cdr3_aa: CASSLGDRDTEAFF; cdr3_nt: TGCGCCAGCAGCTTGGGGGACAGGGACACTGAAGCTTTCTTT
v_call: TRBV5-1; j_call: TRBJ2-1; clone_size: -; d_call: TRBD2; cdr3_aa: CASSLTSGVYNEQFF; cdr3_nt: TGCGCCAGCAGCTTAACTAGCGGGGTCTACAATGAGCAGTTCTTC
v_call: TRBV4-1; j_call: TRBJ2-2; clone_size: -; d_call: TRBD2; cdr3_aa: CASSQGTWRGDGGELFF; cdr3_nt: TGCGCCAGCAGCCAGGGAACTTGGCGGGGGGACGGCGGGGAGCTGTTTTTT
v_call: TRBV6-2/TRBV6-3; j_call: TRBJ1-6; clone_size: -; d_call: -; cdr3_aa: CASSYPTDYNSPLHF; cdr3_nt: TGTGCCAGCAGTTACCCCACAGATTATAATTCACCCCTCCACTTT
v_call: TRBV6-5; j_call: TRBJ2-2; clone_size: -; d_call: -; cdr3_aa: CASRQGNTGELFF; cdr3_nt: TGTGCCAGCAGACAGGGGAACACCGGGGAGCTGTTTTTT
v_call: TRBV19; j_call: TRBJ2-3; clone_size: once; d_call: -; cdr3_aa: CASGGGAGDTQYF; cdr3_nt: TGTGCCAGCGGAGGAGGGGCGGGGGATACGCAGTATTTT
v_call: TRBV12-3/TRBV12-4; j_call: TRBJ1-2; clone_size: -; d_call: TRBD1; cdr3_aa: CASSWDRDYGYTF; cdr3_nt: TGTGCCAGCAGTTGGGACAGAGACTATGGCTACACCTTC
v_call: TRBV6-4; j_call: TRBJ1-2; clone_size: -; d_call: -; cdr3_aa: CASSDFGRAEGYTF; cdr3_nt: TGTGCCAGCAGTGATTTCGGCAGGGCTGAGGGCTACACCTTC
v_call: TRBV19; j_call: TRBJ2-7; clone_size: once; d_call: TRBD1; cdr3_aa: CASSDRGSHEQYF; cdr3_nt: TGTGCCAGTAGTGACAGGGGTTCCCACGAGCAGTACTTC
v_call: TRBV14; j_call: TRBJ1-4; clone_size: -; d_call: -; cdr3_aa: CASSQARGINEKLFF; cdr3_nt: TGTGCCAGCAGCCAAGCCAGGGGAATAAATGAAAAACTGTTTTTT
v_call: TRBV11-2; j_call: TRBJ2-7; clone_size: -; d_call: -; cdr3_aa: CASSSIPPRRDYEQYF; cdr3_nt: TGTGCCAGCAGCTCCATCCCGCCTCGACGGGACTACGAGCAGTACTTC
v_call: TRBV27; j_call: TRBJ2-7; clone_size: -; d_call: -; cdr3_aa: CASSWAGASYEQYF; cdr3_nt: TGTGCCAGCAGTTGGGCAGGGGCATCCTACGAGCAGTACTTC
v_call: TRBV2; j_call: TRBJ2-2; clone_size: once; d_call: -; cdr3_aa: CASRGQLDTGELFF; cdr3_nt: TGTGCCAGCAGAGGACAGTTGGACACCGGGGAGCTGTTTTTT
v_call: TRBV6-5; j_call: TRBJ1-5; clone_size: once; d_call: -; cdr3_aa: CAGGFLSSNQPQHF; cdr3_nt: TGTGCCGGGGGGTTTCTCTCTAGCAATCAGCCCCAGCATTTT
v_call: TRBV5-8; j_call: TRBJ1-6; clone_size: -; d_call: -; cdr3_aa: CASSLNRAKKSPLHF; cdr3_nt: TGTGCCAGCAGCTTGAACAGGGCGAAGAAATCACCCCTCCACTTT
v_call: TRBV19; j_call: TRBJ1-1; clone_size: -; d_call: -; cdr3_aa: CATNRQVNTEAFF; cdr3_nt: TGTGCCACAAACAGGCAGGTGAACACTGAAGCTTTCTTT
v_call: TRBV6-6; j_call: TRBJ1-5; clone_size: once; d_call: TRBD1; cdr3_aa: CASRPRTGMDNQPQHF; cdr3_nt: TGTGCCAGCAGGCCAAGGACAGGGATGGACAATCAGCCCCAGCATTTT
v_call: TRBV6-5; j_call: TRBJ2-7; clone_size: once; d_call: -; cdr3_aa: CASSYRRYYEQYF; cdr3_nt: TGTGCCAGCAGTTACAGGAGGTACTACGAGCAGTACTTC
v_call: TRBV7-2; j_call: TRBJ1-2; clone_size: once; d_call: -; cdr3_aa: CASSAQANYGYTF; cdr3_nt: TGTGCCAGCAGCGCCCAGGCGAACTATGGCTACACCTTC
v_call: TRBV30; j_call: TRBJ1-1; clone_size: -; d_call: -; cdr3_aa: CAWSPSGDTEAFF; cdr3_nt: TGTGCCTGGAGTCCAAGCGGGGACACTGAAGCTTTCTTT